The sequence of this TCR beta chain was determined in a study of T cells after posttransplantation cyclophosphamide. Whole-study results and caveats: TRB overlap between skin or GI tissue T cells and blood was limited.

Between the trimmed V and J ends, which lost 4 bases and 3 bases, there was a span of 13 bases. Germline V gives CDR1 SGHRS, CDR2 YFSETQ. The CDR3 is 14 residues long. Assay: immunoSEQ multiplex PCR; the TCRdb copy retains only in-frame clones and omits some. Of 12,000 or so clones in the sample, 75% to 95% were seen once. Worth noting for this clone: Its cognate antigen is unknown.

Busulfan-fludarabine conditioning, marrow transplant, and cyclophosphamide on days +3 and +4 were administered. The rearrangement joins TRBV5-1 to TRBJ1-1; D unclear. The sample in question was PBMCs, obtained after allogeneic stem cell transplant with posttransplant cyclophosphamide. The receptor's source is a female patient aged 30-39 years who received an allogeneic stem cell transplant from an unrelated donor, was CMV-positive, and had no GVHD. The T cells may partly be graft donor cells. The CDR3 region is CASSPFGPDTEAFF. Written as DNA, the CDR3 is TGCGCCAGCAGCCCCTTTGGGCCCGACACTGAAGCTTTCTTT.